Below, one T cell receptor (beta chain) is given with its context. The PCR ran on 60 Vbeta and 13 Jbeta primers. Generated by immunoSEQ multiplex PCR, the TCRdb table keeps only in-frame clones and is missing some. The repertoire has fewer than 130,000 clones, 74% of them found once; the top ten carry roughly 2.6%. The data were taken from a study of cytomegalovirus exposure and HLA in healthy donors. The CDR3 loop spans 16 amino acids. V shed 2 bases and J shed 1 base, with 15 bases lying between them. The source is a man aged 45-65 years in good health and CMV-seropositive. Sequencing input: PBMCs. The V and J genes are TRBV5-3 and TRBJ2-5, with D perhaps matching TRBD1 (6 bases). TRBV5-3 falls under the ORF class, with uncertain function. The DNA of the CDR3 is TGTGCCAGAAGCTTCCACCACCGGGACATCCAAGAGACCCAGTACTTC. It codes for CARSFHHRDIQETQYF.